The sample holds a few counts of the clone carrying this TCR beta chain. The limits of the CDR3 on the DNA are not certain, so only TCRdb's listed CDR3 is given. These data come from a study of low-dose radiotherapy and immunotherapy resistance in tumors. As for the study in general: Per fraction, Cohort 2 was given 1 Gy every two weeks, accumulating a total of 13 Gy over 26 weeks. Every two weeks patients got nivolumab 240 mg flat dose, plus ipilimumab 1 mg/kg every six weeks, intravenously.

Time point in this sample: after trial treatment. As for treatment: LDRT plus nivolumab, ipilimumab, low-dose cyclophosphamide and aspirin (RACIN trial). Donors were treated with nivolumab, ipilimumab, aspirin, and low-dose cyclophosphamide and radiotherapy. Looked up from germline, CDR1 is SNHLY and CDR2 is FYNNEI. The CDR3 spans 14 amino acids, including both terminal residues. TRAV- and TRBV-specific primers primed first-strand cDNA, covering alpha and beta chains. The TCRs were subjected to amplification over about 20 PCR cycles employing a constant-region primer in conjunction with a V-primer adapter. Each CDR3 protein is one row after TCRdb ran MiXCR on the reads. Here the sample spans tens of thousands of distinct CDR3 sequences, less than 30% being singletons.

The rearrangement joins TRBV2 to TRBJ2-2; the DNA was not used to check the table's D call, TRBD1. The TCR originated in a male donor with prostate cancer. The sequences come from PBMCs, collected after low-dose radiotherapy plus immunotherapy. CDR3: CASSELRAGELFFF.